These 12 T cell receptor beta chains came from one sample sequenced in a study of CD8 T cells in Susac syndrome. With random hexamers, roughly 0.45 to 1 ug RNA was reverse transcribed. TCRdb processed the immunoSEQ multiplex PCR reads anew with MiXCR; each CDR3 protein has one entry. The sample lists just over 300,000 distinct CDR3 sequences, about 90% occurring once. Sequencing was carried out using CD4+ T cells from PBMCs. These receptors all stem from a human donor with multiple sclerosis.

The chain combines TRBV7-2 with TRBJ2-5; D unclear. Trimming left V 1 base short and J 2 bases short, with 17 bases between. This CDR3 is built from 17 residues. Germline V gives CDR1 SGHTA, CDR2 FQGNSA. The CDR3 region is CASSLVSRWPIQETQYF. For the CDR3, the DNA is TGTGCCAGCAGCTTAGTATCCAGATGGCCAATACAAGAGACCCAGTACTTC. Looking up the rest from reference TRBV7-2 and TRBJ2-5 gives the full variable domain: GAGVSQSPSNKVTEKGKDVELRCDPISGHTALYWYRQSLGQGLEFLIYFQGNSAPDKSGLPSDRFSAERTGGSVSTLTIQRTQQEDSAVYLCASSLVSRWPIQETQYFGPGTRLLVL.

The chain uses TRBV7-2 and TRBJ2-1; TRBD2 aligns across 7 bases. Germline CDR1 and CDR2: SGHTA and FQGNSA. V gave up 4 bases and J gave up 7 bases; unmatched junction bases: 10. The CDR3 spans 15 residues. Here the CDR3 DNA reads TGTGCCAGCAGCTCGCCTAGCGGCCCATGGAATGAGCAGTTCTTC. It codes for CASSSPSGPWNEQFF.

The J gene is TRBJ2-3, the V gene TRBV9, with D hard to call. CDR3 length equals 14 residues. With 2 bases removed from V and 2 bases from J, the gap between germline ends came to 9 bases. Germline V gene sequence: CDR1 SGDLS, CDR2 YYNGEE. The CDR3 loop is CASSVVGYTDTQYF. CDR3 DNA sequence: TGTGCCAGCAGCGTGGTTGGTTACACAGATACGCAGTATTTT.

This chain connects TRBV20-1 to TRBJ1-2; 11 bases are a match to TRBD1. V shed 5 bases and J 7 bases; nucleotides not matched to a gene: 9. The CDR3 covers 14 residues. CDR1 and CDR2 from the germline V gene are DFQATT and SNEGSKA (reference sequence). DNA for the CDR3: TGCAGTGCTGGGTCGGGACAGGGGGACGGTGGCTACACCTTC. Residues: CSAGSGQGDGGYTF.

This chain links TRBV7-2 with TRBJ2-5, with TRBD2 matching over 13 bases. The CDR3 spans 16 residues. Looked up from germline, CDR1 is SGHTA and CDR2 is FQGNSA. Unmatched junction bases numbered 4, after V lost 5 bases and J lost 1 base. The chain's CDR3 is CASSITSGRAQETQYF. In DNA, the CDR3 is TGTGCCAGCAGCATAACTAGCGGGAGGGCCCAAGAGACCCAGTACTTC.

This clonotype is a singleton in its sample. CDR3 residues: CSVYGRGAEKLFF. CDR3 DNA: TGCAGCGTTTACGGACGGGGGGCGGAAAAACTGTTTTTT. This chain joins TRBV29-1 and TRBJ1-4; TRBD1 might be the D (6 bases). V lost 5 bases, J lost 8 bases, and 15 bases lay in between. The CDR3 totals 13 residues. Germline V lookup: CDR1 SQVTM, CDR2 ANQGSEA.

This CDR3 reads CASARTGGEKLFF. In DNA, the CDR3 is TGTGCCAGTGCTAGGACAGGGGGTGAAAAACTGTTTTTT. J is TRBJ1-4 and V is TRBV19, with TRBD1 matching 10 bases. The germline V gene encodes CDR1 LNHDA and CDR2 SQIVND (reference sequence). The CDR3 has 13 residues. The junction had 4 bases not matched to a gene; V was cut back by 8 bases and J by 7 bases.

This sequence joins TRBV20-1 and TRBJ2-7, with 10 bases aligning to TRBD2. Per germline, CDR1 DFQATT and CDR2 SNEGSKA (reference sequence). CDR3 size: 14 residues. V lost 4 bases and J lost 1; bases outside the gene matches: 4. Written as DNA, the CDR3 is TGCAGTGCTATCCTAGCGGGAGAGTCCTACGAGCAGTACTTC. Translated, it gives CSAILAGESYEQYF.

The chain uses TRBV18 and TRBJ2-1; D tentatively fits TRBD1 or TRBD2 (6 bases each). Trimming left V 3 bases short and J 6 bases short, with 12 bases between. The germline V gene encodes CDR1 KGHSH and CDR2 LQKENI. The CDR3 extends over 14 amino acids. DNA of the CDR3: TGTGCCAGCTCACCGCAAACGGGGGCCAATGAGCAGTTCTTC. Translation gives CASSPQTGANEQFF. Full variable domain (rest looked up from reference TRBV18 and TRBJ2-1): NAGVMQNPRHLVRRRGQEARLRCSPMKGHSHVYWYRQLPEEGLKFMVYLQKENIIDESGMPKERFSAEFPKEGPSILRIQQVVRGDSAAYFCASSPQTGANEQFFGPGTRLTVL.

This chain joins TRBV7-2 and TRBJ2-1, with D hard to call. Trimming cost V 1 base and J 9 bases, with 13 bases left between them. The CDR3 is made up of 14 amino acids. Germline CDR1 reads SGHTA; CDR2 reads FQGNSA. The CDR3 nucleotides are TGTGCCAGCAGCTTAGAGCCTTATGAGAGTGAGCAGTTCTTC. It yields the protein CASSLEPYESEQFF.

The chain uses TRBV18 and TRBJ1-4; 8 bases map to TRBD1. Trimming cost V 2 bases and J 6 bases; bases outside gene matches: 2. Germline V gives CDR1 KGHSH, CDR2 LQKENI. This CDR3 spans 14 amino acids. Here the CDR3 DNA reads TGTGCCAGCTCACCAACAGGGGGGTATGAAAAACTGTTTTTT. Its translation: CASSPTGGYEKLFF.

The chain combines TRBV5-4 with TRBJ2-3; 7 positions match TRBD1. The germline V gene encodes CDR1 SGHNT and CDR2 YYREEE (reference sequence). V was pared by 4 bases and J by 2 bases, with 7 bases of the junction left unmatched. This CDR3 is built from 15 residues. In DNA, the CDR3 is TGTGCCAGCAGCGTATCCGGGACAGCCACAGATACGCAGTATTTT. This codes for CASSVSGTATDTQYF.